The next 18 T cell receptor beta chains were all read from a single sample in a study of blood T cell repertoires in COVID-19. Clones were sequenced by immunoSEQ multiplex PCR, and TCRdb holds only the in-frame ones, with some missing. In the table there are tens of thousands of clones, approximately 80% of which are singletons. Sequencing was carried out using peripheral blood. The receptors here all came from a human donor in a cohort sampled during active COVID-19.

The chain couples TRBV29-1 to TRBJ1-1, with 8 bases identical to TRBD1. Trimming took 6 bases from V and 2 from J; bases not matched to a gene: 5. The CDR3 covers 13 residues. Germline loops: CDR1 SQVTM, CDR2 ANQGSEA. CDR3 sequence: CSVEDRVNTEAFF. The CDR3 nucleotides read TGCAGCGTGGAGGACAGGGTTAACACTGAAGCTTTCTTT.

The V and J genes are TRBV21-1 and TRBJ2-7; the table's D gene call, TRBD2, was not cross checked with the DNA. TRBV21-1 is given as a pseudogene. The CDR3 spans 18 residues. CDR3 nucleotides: TGTGCCAGCAGCACAAGATTTAGTCCACCACCCCTCTCCTACGAGCAGTACTTC. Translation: CASSTRFSPPPLSYEQYF.

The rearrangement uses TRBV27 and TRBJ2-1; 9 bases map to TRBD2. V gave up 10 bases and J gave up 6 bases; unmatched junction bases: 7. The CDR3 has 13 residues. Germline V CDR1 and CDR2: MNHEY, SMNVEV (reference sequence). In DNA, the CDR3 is TGTGCCACCGGGACTAGCATGTTCAATGAGCAGTTCTTC. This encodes CATGTSMFNEQFF.

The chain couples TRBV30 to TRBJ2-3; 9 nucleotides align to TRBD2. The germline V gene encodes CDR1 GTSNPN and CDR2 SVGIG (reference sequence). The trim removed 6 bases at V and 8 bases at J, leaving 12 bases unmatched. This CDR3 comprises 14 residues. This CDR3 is CACGGREGTATQYF. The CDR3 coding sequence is TGTGCCTGTGGGGGGCGGGAGGGAACTGCTACGCAGTATTTT.

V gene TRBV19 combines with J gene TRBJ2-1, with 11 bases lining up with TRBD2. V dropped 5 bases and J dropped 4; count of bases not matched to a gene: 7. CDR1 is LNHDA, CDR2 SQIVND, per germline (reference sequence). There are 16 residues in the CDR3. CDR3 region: CASSSLSGRVYNEQFF. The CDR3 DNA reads TGTGCCAGTAGTTCCCTTAGCGGGAGGGTATACAATGAGCAGTTCTTC.

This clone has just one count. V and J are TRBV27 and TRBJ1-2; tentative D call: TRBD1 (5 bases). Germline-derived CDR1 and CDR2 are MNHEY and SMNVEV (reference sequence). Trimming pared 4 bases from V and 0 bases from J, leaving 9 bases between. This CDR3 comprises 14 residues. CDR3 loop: CASSSGRANYGYTF. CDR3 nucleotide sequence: TGTGCCAGCAGTTCGGGCAGGGCTAACTATGGCTACACCTTC.

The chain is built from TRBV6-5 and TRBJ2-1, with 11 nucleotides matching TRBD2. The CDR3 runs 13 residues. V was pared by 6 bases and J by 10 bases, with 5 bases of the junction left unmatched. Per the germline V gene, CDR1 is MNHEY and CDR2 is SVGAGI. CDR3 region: CASRGLAVIEQFF. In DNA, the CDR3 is TGTGCCAGCAGGGGACTAGCGGTAATAGAGCAGTTCTTC.

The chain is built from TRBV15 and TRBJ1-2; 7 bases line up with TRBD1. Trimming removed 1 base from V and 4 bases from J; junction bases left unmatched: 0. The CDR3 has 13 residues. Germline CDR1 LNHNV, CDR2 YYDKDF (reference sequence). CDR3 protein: CATSRGTGYGYTF. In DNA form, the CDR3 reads TGTGCCACCAGCAGAGGGACAGGCTATGGCTACACCTTC.

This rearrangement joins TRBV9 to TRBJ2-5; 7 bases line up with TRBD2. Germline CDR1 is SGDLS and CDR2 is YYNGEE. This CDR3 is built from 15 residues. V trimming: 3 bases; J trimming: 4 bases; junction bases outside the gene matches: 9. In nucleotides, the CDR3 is TGTGCCAGCAGCGCCCGCGGGAGAAAGGGAGAGACCCAGTACTTC. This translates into CASSARGRKGETQYF.

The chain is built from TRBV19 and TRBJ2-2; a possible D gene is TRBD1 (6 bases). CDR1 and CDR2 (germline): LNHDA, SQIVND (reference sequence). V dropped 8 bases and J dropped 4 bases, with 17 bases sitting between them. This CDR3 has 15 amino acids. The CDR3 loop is CASSPQGRGTGELFF. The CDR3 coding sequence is TGTGCCAGTTCCCCCCAGGGGAGAGGCACCGGGGAGCTGTTTTTT.

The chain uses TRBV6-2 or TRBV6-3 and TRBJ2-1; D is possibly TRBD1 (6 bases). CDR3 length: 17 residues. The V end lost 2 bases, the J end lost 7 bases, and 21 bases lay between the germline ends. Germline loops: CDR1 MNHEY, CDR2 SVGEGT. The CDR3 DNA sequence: TGTGCCAGCAGTTACCCAGGCGCTTCAGGGGCTAGAAATGAGCAGTTCTTC. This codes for CASSYPGASGARNEQFF.

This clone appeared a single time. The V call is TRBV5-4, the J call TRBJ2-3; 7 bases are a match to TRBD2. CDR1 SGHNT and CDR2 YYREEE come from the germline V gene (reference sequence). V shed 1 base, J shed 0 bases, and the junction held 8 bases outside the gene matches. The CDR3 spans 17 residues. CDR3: CASSLNRLAVSTDTQYF. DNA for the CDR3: TGTGCCAGCAGCTTGAATCGGCTAGCGGTTAGCACAGATACGCAGTATTTT.

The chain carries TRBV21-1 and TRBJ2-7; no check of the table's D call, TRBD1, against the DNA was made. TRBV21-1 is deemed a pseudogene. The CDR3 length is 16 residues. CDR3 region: CASSKGGTESSYEQYF. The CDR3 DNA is TGTGCCAGCAGCAAAGGTGGAACAGAATCTTCCTACGAGCAGTACTTC.

For the CDR3, the DNA is TGTGCCAGCAGCTGGACAGTTGATAATTCACCCCTCCACTTT. Its protein is CASSWTVDNSPLHF. The gene calls are TRBV5-5 and TRBJ1-6; TRBD1 might be the D (6 bases). The CDR3 extends over 14 amino acids. Germline CDR1 and CDR2: SGHKS and YYEKEE (reference sequence). Trimming shortened V by 3 bases and J by 5 bases, and 9 bases separated the two germline ends.

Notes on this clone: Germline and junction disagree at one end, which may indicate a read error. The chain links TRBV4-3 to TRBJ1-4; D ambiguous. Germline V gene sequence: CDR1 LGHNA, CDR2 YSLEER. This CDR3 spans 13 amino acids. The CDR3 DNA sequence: TGCGCCAGCAGCCAAGAAACTGATGAAAAACTGTTTTTT. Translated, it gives CASSQETDEKLFF.

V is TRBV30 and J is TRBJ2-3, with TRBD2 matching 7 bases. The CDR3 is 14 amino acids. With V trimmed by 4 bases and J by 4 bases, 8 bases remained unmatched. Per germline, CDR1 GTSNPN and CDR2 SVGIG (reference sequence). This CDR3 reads CAWKMTSSADTQYF. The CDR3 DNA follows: TGTGCCTGGAAGATGACTAGCAGTGCAGATACGCAGTATTTT.

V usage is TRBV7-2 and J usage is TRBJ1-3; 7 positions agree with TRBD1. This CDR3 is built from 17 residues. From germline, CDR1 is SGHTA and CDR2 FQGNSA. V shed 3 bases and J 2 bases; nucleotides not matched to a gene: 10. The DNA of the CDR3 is TGTGCCAGCAGCTTGGAGGGGGCACAGGGAACTGGAAACACCATATATTTT. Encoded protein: CASSLEGAQGTGNTIYF.

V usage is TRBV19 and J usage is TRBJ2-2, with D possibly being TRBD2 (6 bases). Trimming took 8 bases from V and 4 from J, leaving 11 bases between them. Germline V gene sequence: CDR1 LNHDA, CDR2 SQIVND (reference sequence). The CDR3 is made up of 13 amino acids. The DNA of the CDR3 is TGTGCCAGTCGGGGGAGAAGCACCGGGGAGCTGTTTTTT. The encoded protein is CASRGRSTGELFF.